These 25 T cell receptor beta chains came from one sample sequenced in a study of shared clonotypes between healthy human individuals. The assay was immunoSEQ multiplex PCR, and TCRdb's table has in-frame clones only and misses some. The table includes over 2 million clones, 85% to 95% detected once. The sequenced material came from naive CD4+ T cells from PBMCs. Noted subset: CD45RA+ positively selected. Source of these receptors: a man younger than 35 in good health. Some clones in this sample may be carry-over from other donors' samples.

The gene calls are TRBV7-9 and TRBJ1-1; D ambiguous. Germline CDR1 and CDR2: SEHNR and FQNEAQ (reference sequence). Between the trimmed V and J ends, which lost 4 bases and 1 base, there was a span of 7 bases. This CDR3 contains 13 residues. The CDR3 loop reads CASSSSRNTEAFF. CDR3 DNA sequence: TGTGCCAGCAGCTCGTCCAGGAACACTGAAGCTTTCTTT. Filled out from reference TRBV7-9 and TRBJ1-1, the complete variable domain reads DTGVSQNPRHKITKRGQNVTFRCDPISEHNRLYWYRQTLGQGPEFLTYFQNEAQLEKSRLLSDRFSAERPKGSFSTLEIQRTEQGDSAMYLCASSSSRNTEAFFGQGTRLTVV.

The chain uses TRBV7-3 and TRBJ1-6; D call uncertain. Trimming cost V 6 bases and J 7 bases, with 10 bases left between them. Germline V gene lookup returns CDR1 SGHTA and CDR2 FQGTGA. This CDR3 contains 13 residues. CDR3 in DNA: TGTGCCAGCAGTCCTACGGGAAATTCACCCCTCCACTTT. Residues: CASSPTGNSPLHF.

The gene calls are TRBV2 and TRBJ1-2; 7 positions agree with TRBD1. This CDR3 region has 13 residues. Germline V gives CDR1 SNHLY, CDR2 FYNNEI. V dropped 8 bases and J dropped 1; count of bases not matched to a gene: 4. The CDR3 loop reads CASRDSLNYGYTF. The CDR3, as DNA: TGTGCCAGCCGGGACAGCCTTAACTATGGCTACACCTTC.

In its sample, this clone was seen once. The chain carries TRBV6-6 and TRBJ1-1, with D possibly matching TRBD1 (6 bases). Germline-derived CDR1 and CDR2 are MNHNY and SVGAGI (reference sequence). Trimming removed 2 bases at V and 5 bases at J, with 15 bases between. The CDR3 loop spans 15 amino acids. This chain's CDR3 is CASSYRGRGETEAFF. The DNA for the CDR3 is TGTGCCAGCAGTTACAGGGGCAGGGGAGAGACTGAAGCTTTCTTT.

The V gene is TRBV5-4, the J gene TRBJ2-3; 9 bases are shared with TRBD2. V gave up 5 bases and J gave up 4 bases; unmatched junction bases: 8. The germline CDR1 and CDR2 sequences are SGHNT and YYREEE (reference sequence). The CDR3 is 15 amino acids. The CDR3 DNA is TGTGCCAGCAGAATGGGGACTAGCAGGGCAGATACGCAGTATTTT. It specifies CASRMGTSRADTQYF.

The chain links TRBV11-3 to TRBJ2-1, with 11 bases identical to TRBD2. This CDR3 contains 17 residues. Looked up from germline, CDR1 is SGHNT and CDR2 is YENEEA. V trimming: 4 bases; J trimming: 6 bases; junction bases outside the gene matches: 11. CDR3 region: CASSSPRASGRSNEQFF. The CDR3 nucleotides read TGTGCCAGCAGCTCCCCCCGGGCTAGCGGGAGGAGCAATGAGCAGTTCTTC.

V gene TRBV6-1 combines with J gene TRBJ1-2; 7 bases are a match to TRBD1. The V and J ends lost 5 bases and 4 bases, in that order; junction bases with no gene match: 10. Germline V lookup: CDR1 MNHNS, CDR2 SASEGT. The CDR3 spans 15 residues. The CDR3 reads CASSSLQGQSYGYTF. The CDR3 nucleotides are TGTGCCAGCAGTTCCTTACAGGGACAGAGCTATGGCTACACCTTC.

This sequence joins TRBV5-1 and TRBJ2-2; 13 bases are a match to TRBD2. The germline V gene has CDR1 SGHRS and CDR2 YFSETQ. The CDR3 contains 16 residues. V gave up 2 bases and J gave up 5 bases; unmatched junction bases: 3. The CDR3 sequence: CASSFGLAGATGELFF. The CDR3 nucleotides read TGCGCCAGCAGCTTTGGACTAGCGGGAGCAACCGGGGAGCTGTTTTTT.

This chain joins TRBV10-3 and TRBJ2-3; maybe TRBD1 (5 bases). This CDR3 comprises 15 residues. V shed 0 bases and J shed 3 bases, with 10 bases lying between them. The germline V gene has CDR1 ENHRY and CDR2 SYGVKD. The CDR3 reads CAISESGRATDTQYF. The CDR3 DNA sequence: TGTGCCATCAGTGAGTCGGGCAGGGCGACAGATACGCAGTATTTT.

The chain combines TRBV5-1 with TRBJ1-4; TRBD1 matches 7 bases. The V gene's germline CDR1 is SGHRS and CDR2 YFSETQ. The CDR3 is 15 amino acids. Trimming at V came to 2 bases and at J to 13 bases, leaving 14 bases not matched to a gene. CDR3 loop: CASSLEGQVGGGLFF. In DNA, the CDR3 is TGCGCCAGCAGCTTAGAAGGACAGGTCGGGGGAGGACTGTTTTTT.

The chain has TRBV28 and TRBJ1-5; the match to TRBD1 covers 8 bases. In germline, CDR1 is MDHEN, CDR2 SYDVKM. This CDR3 comprises 14 residues. The ends lost 5 bases at V and 7 bases at J; junction bases unmatched: 7. CDR3 bases: TGTGCCAGCAGTCGACCGGGACAGGTCCAGCCCCAGCATTTT. Protein product: CASSRPGQVQPQHF. Supplemented by reference TRBV28 and TRBJ1-5, the full variable domain reads DVKVTQSSRYLVKRTGEKVFLECVQDMDHENMFWYRQDPGLGLRLIYFSYDVKMKEKGDIPEGYSVSREKKERFSLILESASTNQTSMYLCASSRPGQVQPQHFGDGTRLSIL.

The chain combines TRBV6-1 with TRBJ2-5, with D possibly matching TRBD2 (6 bases). CDR3 length equals 17 residues. Germline assignment: CDR1 MNHNS and CDR2 SASEGT. V was cut by 1 base and J by 5 bases, with 20 bases left in between. CDR3: CASSEVAGSSSGETQYF. CDR3 nucleotide sequence: TGTGCCAGCAGTGAAGTGGCAGGGAGCAGCAGCGGGGAGACCCAGTACTTC.

The CDR3 loop reads CASSLGYLRGAEAFF. The CDR3 DNA follows: TGCGCCAGCAGCTTGGGGTACCTCAGGGGCGCTGAAGCTTTCTTT. V usage is TRBV5-1 and J usage is TRBJ1-1; D possibly corresponds to TRBD1 (6 bases). CDR3 length equals 15 residues. Germline V CDR1 and CDR2: SGHRS, YFSETQ. V shed 0 bases and J shed 6 bases, with 15 bases lying between them.

The J gene is TRBJ2-2, the V gene TRBV18; D is undetermined. This CDR3 spans 17 amino acids. The V end was cut by 1 base, the J end by 4 bases, with 16 bases between. The germline V gene has CDR1 KGHSH and CDR2 LQKENI. The chain's CDR3 is CASSPRGDMRSTGELFF. The CDR3 nucleotides are TGTGCCAGCTCACCACGGGGTGATATGAGAAGCACCGGGGAGCTGTTTTTT. The complete variable domain, with remaining parts taken from reference TRBV18 and TRBJ2-2, reads NAGVMQNPRHLVRRRGQEARLRCSPMKGHSHVYWYRQLPEEGLKFMVYLQKENIIDESGMPKERFSAEFPKEGPSILRIQQVVRGDSAAYFCASSPRGDMRSTGELFFGEGSRLTVL.

The V and J genes are TRBV5-1 and TRBJ2-3; D call uncertain. Trimming cost V 2 bases and J 4 bases, with 11 bases left between them. Looked up from germline, CDR1 is SGHRS and CDR2 is YFSETQ. The CDR3 is 14 amino acids. The CDR3 is CASSFNPGADTQYF. The CDR3 DNA reads TGCGCCAGCAGCTTCAATCCTGGGGCAGATACGCAGTATTTT. Looking up the rest from reference TRBV5-1 and TRBJ2-3 gives the full variable domain: KAGVTQTPRYLIKTRGQQVTLSCSPISGHRSVSWYQQTPGQGLQFLFEYFSETQRNKGNFPGRFSGRQFSNSRSEMNVSTLELGDSALYLCASSFNPGADTQYFGPGTRLTVL.

The CDR3 DNA follows: TGCGCCAGCAGCCAAGCAAACCGTATAGAGACCCAGTACTTC. Its protein is CASSQANRIETQYF. The J gene is TRBJ2-5, the V gene TRBV4-1, with D unclear. Per germline, CDR1 MGHRA and CDR2 YSYEKL. There are 14 residues in the CDR3. V lost 1 base and J lost 4, with 10 bases in between.

The chain has TRBV11-1 and TRBJ2-7; D is ambiguous. The CDR3 is 11 amino acids. The V end was cut by 8 bases, the J end by 6 bases, with 11 bases between. Germline CDR1 SGHAT, CDR2 FQDESV (reference sequence). CDR3 amino acids: CASGLNREQYF. The CDR3 coding sequence is TGTGCCAGCGGGTTAAATCGCGAGCAGTACTTC.

CDR3 bases: TGTGCCAGCAGTTACGCGGGGGGCCGGTCCTACGAGCAGTACTTC. This codes for CASSYAGGRSYEQYF. The chain recombines TRBV6-6 with TRBJ2-7; 8 positions match TRBD2. The CDR3 loop spans 15 amino acids. V lost 2 bases and J lost 1; bases outside the gene matches: 4. Germline V CDR1 and CDR2: MNHNY, SVGAGI (reference sequence).

Turning to this clone: Other nucleotide sequences from this sample produce the same CDR3. The gene calls are TRBV5-1 and TRBJ2-5; TRBD1 matches at 11 bases. V was pared by 2 bases and J by 5 bases, with 5 bases of the junction left unmatched. The CDR3 covers 15 residues. Germline CDR1 is SGHRS and CDR2 is YFSETQ. The CDR3 protein is CASSLAGTGGETQYF. CDR3 nucleotide sequence: TGCGCCAGCAGCTTAGCCGGGACAGGGGGGGAGACCCAGTACTTC.

DNA for the CDR3: TGTGCCAGCAGTTCCCCTACCCGGACAGGGGTTAACTATGGCTACACCTTC. Protein sequence: CASSSPTRTGVNYGYTF. The rearrangement links TRBV2 to TRBJ1-2; TRBD1 matches at 9 bases. This CDR3 is built from 17 residues. Germline assignment: CDR1 SNHLY and CDR2 FYNNEI. V lost 5 bases to trimming and J lost 1 base; unmatched junction nucleotides: 11.

V is TRBV5-6 and J is TRBJ2-3, with TRBD2 identical over 13 bases. J was trimmed by 2 bases and V by 5 bases; bases with no gene match: 5. The CDR3 is 16 amino acids. Germline values: CDR1 SGHDT, CDR2 YYEEEE. In DNA, the CDR3 is TGTGCCAGCAGTTCGGGACTAGCGGGAAACACAGATACGCAGTATTTT. This sequence encodes CASSSGLAGNTDTQYF.

J is TRBJ2-5 and V is TRBV15, with 9 bases fitting TRBD1. CDR1 and CDR2 from the germline V gene are LNHNV and YYDKDF (reference sequence). This CDR3 comprises 15 residues. The trim removed 5 bases at V and 5 bases at J, leaving 9 bases unmatched. DNA of the CDR3: TGTGCCACCAGCCGGAAGGACAGGGGACGGGAGACCCAGTACTTC. This sequence encodes CATSRKDRGRETQYF. Complete variable domain (other parts from reference TRBV15 and TRBJ2-5): DAMVIQNPRYQVTQFGKPVTLSCSQTLNHNVMYWYQQKSSQAPKLLFHYYDKDFNNEADTPDNFQSRRPNTSFCFLDIRSPGLGDTAMYLCATSRKDRGRETQYFGPGTRLLVL.

The chain carries TRBV6-5 and TRBJ2-3; D uncertain. The CDR3 loop spans 14 amino acids. Germline V lookup: CDR1 MNHEY, CDR2 SVGAGI. The ends were cut back, 3 bases at V and 2 bases at J, with 9 bases in the middle. The CDR3 DNA reads TGTGCCAGCAGTTATACAGTGTACACAGATACGCAGTATTTT. Its protein product is CASSYTVYTDTQYF.

The V gene is TRBV7-3, the J gene TRBJ2-7; 11 bases fit TRBD1. Germline trimming cut 5 bases from V and 2 bases from J; bases unmatched to any gene: 5. The CDR3 runs to 15 residues. CDR1 and CDR2 (germline): SGHTA, FQGTGA. The CDR3 region has the DNA TGTGCCAGCAGCGTAGAGGGACAGGGGGCCTACGAGCAGTACTTC. This translates into CASSVEGQGAYEQYF.

The chain couples TRBV5-4 to TRBJ2-1, with TRBD2 matching 13 bases. Unmatched junction bases numbered 3, after V lost 4 bases and J lost 2 bases. Germline lookup yields CDR1 SGHNT and CDR2 YYREEE (reference sequence). This CDR3 contains 16 residues. DNA for the CDR3: TGTGCCAGCAGCAGACTAGCGGGAGGTACCTACAATGAGCAGTTCTTC. It codes for CASSRLAGGTYNEQFF.